What follows is one TCR beta chain and its context. RNA in amounts of roughly 0.5 to 1 ug was reverse transcribed with random hexamers. Multiplex immunoSEQ PCR targeted 54 Vbeta and 13 Jbeta TCR beta segments. Each CDR3 protein gets one entry after TCRdb re-called the immunoSEQ multiplex PCR reads with MiXCR. Counted here are approximately 150,000 distinct CDR3 sequences, roughly nine tenths occurring once; the ten biggest clones make up around 0.087%. The data belong to a study of CD8 T cells in Susac syndrome. CD8+ and CD4+ T cells circulating in blood were sequenced for TCR beta. TEMRA cells were enriched by FACS, while CD8+ and CD4+ T cells were obtained through a negative isolation that was performed magnetically. Trimming took 2 bases from V and 3 from J, leaving 11 bases between them. CDR3 length equals 15 residues.

This rearrangement joins TRBV12-3 or TRBV12-4 to TRBJ1-5; D remains unclear. The clonotype comes from a human donor in good health. The specimen sequenced was CD4+ T cells from PBMCs. Written as DNA, the CDR3 is TGTGCCAGCAGTTTACGGGAACAGCTCAATCAGCCCCAGCATTTT. It translates to CASSLREQLNQPQHF.